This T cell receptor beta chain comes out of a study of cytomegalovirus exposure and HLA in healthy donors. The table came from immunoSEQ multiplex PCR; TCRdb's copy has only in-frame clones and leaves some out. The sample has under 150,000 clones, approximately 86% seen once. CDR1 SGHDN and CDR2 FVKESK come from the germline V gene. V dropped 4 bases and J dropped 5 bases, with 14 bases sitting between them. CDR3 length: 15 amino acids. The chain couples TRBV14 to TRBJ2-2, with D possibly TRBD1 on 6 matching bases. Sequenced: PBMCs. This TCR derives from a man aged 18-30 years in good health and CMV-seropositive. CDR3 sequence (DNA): TGTGCCAGCAGCCCAACAGGGTTCGAGACCGGGGAGCTGTTTTTT. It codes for CASSPTGFETGELFF.